The rows below give T cell receptor beta chains drawn from one sample of a study of blood T cell repertoires in COVID-19. Clones were sequenced by immunoSEQ multiplex PCR, and TCRdb holds only the in-frame ones, with some missing. The data hold under 100,000 clones, with about nine tenths observed a single time. The specimen was peripheral blood. These receptors all come from a man in his fifties or sixties with acute or convalescent COVID-19. Each CDR3 is given with its conserved first and last residue. The D gene is left open where the match is weak. Clone size is shown for a subset of rows, as once, few, many or a class of expanded clone.

d_gene | j_gene | abundance | v_gene | CDR3nt | CDR3aa
- | TRBJ1-4 | - | TRBV10-3 | TGTGCCGCTAGGGGGACTAATGAAAAACTGTTTTTT | CAARGTNEKLFF
- | TRBJ2-3 | - | TRBV16 | TGTGCCAGCAGCCAATCGCGGGACCTTAGAAACCGCACAGATACGCAGTATTTT | CASSQSRDLRNRTDTQYF
TRBD1 | TRBJ1-2 | few | TRBV29-1 | TGCAGCGTGTCGACAGGGGGCGTAGGCGGCTACACCTTC | CSVSTGGVGGYTF
- | TRBJ2-1 | - | TRBV24-1 | TGTGCCACCAGTGATTCCCCCCAGGTTAATGAGCAGTTCTTC | CATSDSPQVNEQFF
- | TRBJ2-7 | - | TRBV5-1 | TGCGCCAGCAGCTTGGAATTCGGGGTGGAGCAGTACTTC | CASSLEFGVEQYF
- | TRBJ2-1 | few | TRBV6-4 | TGTGCCAGCAGTGACAGGGGGTTAGGGAATGAGCAGTTCTTC | CASSDRGLGNEQFF
- | TRBJ2-7 | few | TRBV6-5 | TGTGCCAGCAGCCCCTCCGGGATCCCCTACGAGCAGTACTTC | CASSPSGIPYEQYF
- | TRBJ1-1 | - | TRBV7-2 | TGTGCCAGCAGCTTAAGATCAATTCAGGGCCTGGATCTCTTT | CASSLRSIQGLDLF
- | TRBJ1-4 | - | TRBV11-3 | TGTGCCAGCAGCACCGCAGGCGCAACTAATGAAAAACTGTTTTTT | CASSTAGATNEKLFF
- | TRBJ1-6 | - | TRBV29-1 | TGCAGCGTTGGGGCAGGGGCTAGTTCACCCCTCCACTTT | CSVGAGASSPLHF
- | TRBJ1-4 | - | TRBV4-2 | TGTGCCAGCAGCCAAGAACTAGGGATGGGTAATGAAAAACTGTTTTTT | CASSQELGMGNEKLFF
- | TRBJ1-5 | - | TRBV28 | TGTGCCAGCAGTTTAATGGCCGGGAACTCGAATCAGCCCCAGCATTTT | CASSLMAGNSNQPQHF
TRBD1 | TRBJ1-2 | - | TRBV7-6 | TGTGCCAGCAGCTTTGGGACAGACTATGGCTACACCTTC | CASSFGTDYGYTF
TRBD2 | TRBJ2-2 | - | TRBV6-5 | TGTGCCAGCAGTTACTCGAGGAGCGGGAGGGCCGGGGAGCTGTTTTTT | CASSYSRSGRAGELFF